This note documents a single TCR beta chain sequence. This receptor's antigen is unknown. No much larger clone is present one base from it, and per-base qualities are unavailable. The immunoSEQ Assay, a bias-controlled multiplex PCR, was used to amplify TCRbeta CDR3 regions from genomic DNA. The original pipeline was this. The number of nucleated cells in each sample was estimated by amplification of reference gene primers within the assay. To quantify the absolute abundance of each unique TCRbeta CDR3 rearrangement, sequence reads were collapsed and filtered. Productive Simpson clonality was computed per sample as the square root of Simpson's diversity index over productive rearrangements. The clones in this table, taken by TCRdb from immuneACCESS, are in-frame only. Not every clone is retained; where verified, under half of the shortfall comes from an unresolved V gene, and the cause of the rest is unknown. That table supplies the V and J calls and clone size; D and trimming were determined from the DNA. This sample comprises tens of thousands of clones, roughly 91% of them detected only once. About 1.9% of the sample comes from the top ten.

CDR1 SGHNT and CDR2 YYREEE are derived from the germline V gene (reference sequence). V and J lose 4 bases and 4 bases, and a span of 8 bases separates them. The CDR3 numbers 12 residues from cysteine through phenylalanine. The only DNA kept is the CDR3, 36 bases in frame from the first base. The sample comes from a study of blood T cell repertoires in COVID-19 (dated by TCRdb to 2019 to 2021). Turning to the overall study: Collaborator samples came from the United States, Italy and Spain and covered acute and convalescent phases of COVID-19. Samples came from the ongoing ImmuneRACE study (first 160 participants) plus 1,254 subjects from 6 global collaborators. Where HLA class I and class II types were available, the types were taken from metadata supplied by the sample provider, not from assay-based typing. Subjects who had been exposed to COVID-19, were actively infected with it, or had recovered from it provided the deeply sampled blood TCRbeta repertoires that made up the dataset. The prospective study material was composed of cDNA or gDNA derived from T cells, B-cell-depleted T cells, or PBMCs. The repertoires were released in a freely available public database meant as a resource for research on the immune response to SARS-CoV-2. A de-identified subject ID, COVID-19 status, age in years and sex were almost always included in the sample metadata.

The paper as a whole reports these results and caveats: How much clinical and demographic metadata was included differed by source and by participant, and the metadata was provided uncurated.

Each collaborating institution followed its own protocols to collect whole blood in K2EDTA tubes. Collaborator samples were shipped for TCRbeta analysis as frozen whole blood, isolated PBMCs, or DNA extracted from either sample type. The chain is encoded by TRBV5-4 joined to TRBJ2-5, with the D gene not clear enough to name. This TCR was recovered from a woman aged 50 to 60 in a cohort sampled during active COVID-19. Input material: peripheral blood. The CDR3 reads as follows: CASSDGGETQYF. The DNA sequence follows: TGTGCCAGCAGCGATGGCGGAGAGACCCAGTACTTC.